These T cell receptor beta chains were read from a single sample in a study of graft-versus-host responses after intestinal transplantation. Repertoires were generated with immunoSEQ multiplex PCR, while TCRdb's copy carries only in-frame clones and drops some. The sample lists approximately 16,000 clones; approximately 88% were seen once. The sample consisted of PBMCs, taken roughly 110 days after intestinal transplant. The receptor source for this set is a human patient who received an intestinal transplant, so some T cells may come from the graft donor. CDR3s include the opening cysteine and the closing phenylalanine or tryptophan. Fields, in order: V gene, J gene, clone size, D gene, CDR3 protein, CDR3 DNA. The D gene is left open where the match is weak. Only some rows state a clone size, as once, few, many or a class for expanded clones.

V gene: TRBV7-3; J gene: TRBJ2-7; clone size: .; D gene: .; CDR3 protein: CASSLNGGTLYEQYF; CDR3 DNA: TGTGCCAGCAGCTTAAATGGCGGGACCCTCTACGAGCAGTACTTC
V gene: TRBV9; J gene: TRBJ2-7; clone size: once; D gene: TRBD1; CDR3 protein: CASSPSRQGVYEQYF; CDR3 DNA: TGTGCCAGCAGCCCCTCGCGGCAGGGGGTCTACGAGCAGTACTTC
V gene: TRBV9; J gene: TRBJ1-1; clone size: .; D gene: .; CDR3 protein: CASSAGVGGYTEAFF; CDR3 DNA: TGTGCCAGCAGCGCGGGGGTTGGGGGCTACACTGAAGCTTTCTTT
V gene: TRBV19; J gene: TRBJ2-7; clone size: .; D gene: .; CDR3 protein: CASSFRGESYEQYF; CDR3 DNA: TGTGCCAGTAGTTTCAGGGGAGAGTCCTACGAGCAGTACTTC
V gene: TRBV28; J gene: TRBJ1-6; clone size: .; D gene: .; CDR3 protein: CASRPITGPGNSPLHF; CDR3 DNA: TGTGCCAGCAGACCCATTACCGGGCCCGGGAATTCACCCCTCCACTTT
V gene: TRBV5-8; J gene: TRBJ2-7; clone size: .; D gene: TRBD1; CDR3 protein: CASSHMRQGVYEQYF; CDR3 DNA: TGTGCCAGCAGCCATATGCGGCAGGGGGTTTACGAGCAGTACTTC
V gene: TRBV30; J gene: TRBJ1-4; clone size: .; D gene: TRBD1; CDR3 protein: CTWSVEEGATNEKLFF; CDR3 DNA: TGTACCTGGAGTGTTGAGGAGGGGGCGACTAATGAAAAACTGTTTTTT
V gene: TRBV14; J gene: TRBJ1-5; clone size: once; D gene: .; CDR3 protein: CASSQRGTLASQPQHF; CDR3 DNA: TGTGCCAGCAGCCAACGGGGGACACTGGCAAGTCAGCCCCAGCATTTT
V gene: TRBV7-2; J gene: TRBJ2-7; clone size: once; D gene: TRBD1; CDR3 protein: CASSARTGEDYYEQYF; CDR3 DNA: TGTGCCAGCAGCGCCAGGACAGGGGAGGACTACTACGAGCAGTACTTC
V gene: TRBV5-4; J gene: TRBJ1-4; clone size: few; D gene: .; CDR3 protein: CASSLEGPVSEKLFF; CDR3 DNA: TGTGCCAGCAGCTTGGAGGGGCCCGTCTCTGAAAAACTGTTTTTT
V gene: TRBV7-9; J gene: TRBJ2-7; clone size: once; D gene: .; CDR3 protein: CASSPAGAPRGEQYF; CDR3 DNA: TGTGCCAGCAGCCCCGCCGGGGCTCCTAGGGGCGAGCAGTACTTC
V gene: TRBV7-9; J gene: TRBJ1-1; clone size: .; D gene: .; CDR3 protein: CASSFPENTEAFF; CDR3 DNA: TGTGCCAGCAGCTTCCCAGAGAACACTGAAGCTTTCTTT
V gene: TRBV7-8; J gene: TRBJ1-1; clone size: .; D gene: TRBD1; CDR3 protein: CASSIGQGVKNTEAFF; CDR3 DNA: TGTGCCAGCAGCATCGGACAGGGTGTCAAGAACACTGAAGCTTTCTTT
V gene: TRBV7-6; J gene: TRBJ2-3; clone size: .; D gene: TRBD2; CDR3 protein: CASSFLAGEVTDTQYF; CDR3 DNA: TGTGCCAGCAGCTTCCTAGCGGGAGAGGTAACAGATACGCAGTATTTT
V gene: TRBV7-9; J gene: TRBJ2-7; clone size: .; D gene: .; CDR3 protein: CASSLEQGGSYEQYF; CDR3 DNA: TGTGCCAGCAGCTTAGAACAGGGAGGGTCCTACGAGCAGTACTTC
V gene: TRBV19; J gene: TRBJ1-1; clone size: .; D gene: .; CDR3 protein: CVSRGAWNTEAFF; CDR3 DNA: TGTGTCAGTAGGGGAGCCTGGAACACTGAAGCTTTCTTT
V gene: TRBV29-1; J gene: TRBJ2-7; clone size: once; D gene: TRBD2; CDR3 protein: CSVLAGGSYEQYF; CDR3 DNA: TGCAGCGTTCTAGCGGGAGGTTCCTACGAGCAGTACTTC
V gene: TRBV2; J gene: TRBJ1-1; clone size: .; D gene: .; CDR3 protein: CASSDRIRDTMNTEAFF; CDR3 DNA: TGTGCCAGCAGTGATCGGATCCGGGACACCATGAACACTGAAGCTTTCTTT
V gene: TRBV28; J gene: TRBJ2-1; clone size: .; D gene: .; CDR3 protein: CASSLPDQYNEQFF; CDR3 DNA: TGTGCCAGCAGTTTACCTGACCAATACAATGAGCAGTTCTTC
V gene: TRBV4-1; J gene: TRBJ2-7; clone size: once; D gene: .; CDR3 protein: CASSLLGLSYEQYF; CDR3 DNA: TGCGCCAGCAGCCTTCTGGGCCTATCCTACGAGCAGTACTTC
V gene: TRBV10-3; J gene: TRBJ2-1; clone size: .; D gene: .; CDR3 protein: CAISENIASSYNEQFF; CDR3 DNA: TGTGCCATCAGTGAGAATATCGCTAGCTCCTACAATGAGCAGTTCTTC
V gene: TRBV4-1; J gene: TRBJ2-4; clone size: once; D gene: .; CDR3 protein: CASSQEQGLAKNIQYF; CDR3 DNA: TGCGCCAGCAGCCAAGAGCAGGGACTAGCCAAAAACATTCAGTACTTC
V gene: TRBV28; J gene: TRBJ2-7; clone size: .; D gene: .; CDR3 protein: CASRTAQGPYEQYF; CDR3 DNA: TGTGCCAGCAGGACCGCACAGGGTCCCTACGAGCAGTACTTC
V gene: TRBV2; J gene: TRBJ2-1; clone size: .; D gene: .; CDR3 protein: CASKKMSSYNEQFF; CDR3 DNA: TGTGCCAGCAAGAAGATGAGCTCCTACAATGAGCAGTTCTTC
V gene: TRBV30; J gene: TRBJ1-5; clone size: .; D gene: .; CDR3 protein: CAWSVWGDQPQHF; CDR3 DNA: TGTGCCTGGAGTGTCTGGGGGGATCAGCCCCAGCATTTT
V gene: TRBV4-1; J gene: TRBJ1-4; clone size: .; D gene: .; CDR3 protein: CASSRIWGPREKLFF; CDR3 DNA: TGCGCCAGCAGCCGCATCTGGGGGCCTAGGGAAAAACTGTTTTTT
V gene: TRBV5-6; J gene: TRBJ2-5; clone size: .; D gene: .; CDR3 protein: CASSLFQRAQETQYF; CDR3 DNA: TGTGCCAGCAGCTTGTTCCAGCGGGCCCAAGAGACCCAGTACTTC
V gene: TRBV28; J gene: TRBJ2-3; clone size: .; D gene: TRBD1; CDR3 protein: CASLRDRHTDTQYF; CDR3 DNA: TGTGCCAGCCTCCGGGACAGGCACACAGATACGCAGTATTTT
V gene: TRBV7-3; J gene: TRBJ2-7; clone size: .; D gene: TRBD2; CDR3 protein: CASSPWGLAGVSYEQYF; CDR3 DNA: TGTGCCAGCAGCCCATGGGGACTAGCGGGAGTATCCTACGAGCAGTACTTC